This T cell receptor (beta chain) was identified during a study of control samples from healthy donors and cancer patients. The data were produced by immunoSEQ multiplex PCR, yet TCRdb's version contains in-frame clones alone and is incomplete. Of about 130,000 clones listed, roughly 92% are singletons. Material for sequencing was blood. This clonotype was obtained from a man aged 18 to 30 in good health.

CDR3 residues: CASSKGAGTSVQETQYF. CDR3 sequence (DNA): TGTGCCAGCAGCAAAGGCGCCGGGACTAGCGTGCAAGAGACCCAGTACTTC. The chain joins TRBV21-1 to TRBJ2-5; the DNA was not used to check the table's D call, TRBD2. TRBV21-1 is flagged as a pseudogene. The length of the CDR3 is 17 residues.